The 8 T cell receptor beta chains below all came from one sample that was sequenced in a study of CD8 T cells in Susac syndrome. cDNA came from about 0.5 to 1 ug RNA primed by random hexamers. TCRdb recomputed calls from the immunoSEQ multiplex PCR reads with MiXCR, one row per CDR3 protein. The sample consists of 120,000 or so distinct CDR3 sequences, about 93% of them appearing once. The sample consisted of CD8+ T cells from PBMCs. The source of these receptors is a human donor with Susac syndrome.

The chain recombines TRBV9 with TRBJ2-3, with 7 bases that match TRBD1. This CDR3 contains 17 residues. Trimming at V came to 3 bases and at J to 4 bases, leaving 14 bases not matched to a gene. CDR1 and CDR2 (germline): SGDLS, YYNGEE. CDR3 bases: TGTGCCAGCAGCGCCAATCCAAGACAGGGTTGCGCAGATACGCAGTATTTT. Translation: CASSANPRQGCADTQYF.

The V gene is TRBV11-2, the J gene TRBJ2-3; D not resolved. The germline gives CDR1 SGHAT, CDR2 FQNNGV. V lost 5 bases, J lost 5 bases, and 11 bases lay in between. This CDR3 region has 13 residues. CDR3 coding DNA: TGTGCCAGCAGCAGTCCCGACGGAGATACGCAGTATTTT. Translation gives CASSSPDGDTQYF. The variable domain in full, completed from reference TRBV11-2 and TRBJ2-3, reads EAGVAQSPRYKIIEKRQSVAFWCNPISGHATLYWYQQILGQGPKLLIQFQNNGVVDDSQLPKDRFSAERLKGVDSTLKIQPAKLEDSAVYLCASSSPDGDTQYFGPGTRLTVL.

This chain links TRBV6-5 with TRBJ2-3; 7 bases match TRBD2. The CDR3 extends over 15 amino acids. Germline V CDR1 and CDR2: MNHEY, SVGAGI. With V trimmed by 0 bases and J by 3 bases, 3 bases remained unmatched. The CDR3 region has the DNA TGTGCCAGCAGTTACTCTGGTAGCGGGACAGATACGCAGTATTTT. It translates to CASSYSGSGTDTQYF.

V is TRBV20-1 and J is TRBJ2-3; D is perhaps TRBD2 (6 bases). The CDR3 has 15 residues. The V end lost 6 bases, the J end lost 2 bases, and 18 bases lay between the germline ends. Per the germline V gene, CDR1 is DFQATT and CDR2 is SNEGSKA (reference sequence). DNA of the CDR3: TGCAGTGCATCCGACCCGGGACTTTCCACAGATACGCAGTATTTT. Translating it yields CSASDPGLSTDTQYF.

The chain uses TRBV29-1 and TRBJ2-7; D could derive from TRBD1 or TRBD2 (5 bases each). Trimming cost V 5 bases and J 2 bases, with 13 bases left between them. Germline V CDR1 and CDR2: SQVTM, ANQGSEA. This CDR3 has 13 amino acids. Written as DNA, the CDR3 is TGCAGCGTTACCGGGACGGAGACCTACGAGCAGTACTTC. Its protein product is CSVTGTETYEQYF.

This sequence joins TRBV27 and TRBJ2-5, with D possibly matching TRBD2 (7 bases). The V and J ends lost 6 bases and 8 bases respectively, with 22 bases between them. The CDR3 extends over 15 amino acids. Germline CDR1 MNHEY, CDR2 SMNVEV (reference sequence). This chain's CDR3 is CASRPLGGPWETQYF. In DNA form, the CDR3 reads TGTGCCAGCAGGCCCCTCGGGGGGCCGTGGGAAACCCAGTACTTC.

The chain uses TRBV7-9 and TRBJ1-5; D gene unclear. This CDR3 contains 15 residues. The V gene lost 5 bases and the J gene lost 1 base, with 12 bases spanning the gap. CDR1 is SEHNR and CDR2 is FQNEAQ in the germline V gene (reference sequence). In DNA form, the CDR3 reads TGTGCCAGCAGCAACGAAGGGAGAAGCAATCAGCCCCAGCATTTT. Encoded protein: CASSNEGRSNQPQHF.

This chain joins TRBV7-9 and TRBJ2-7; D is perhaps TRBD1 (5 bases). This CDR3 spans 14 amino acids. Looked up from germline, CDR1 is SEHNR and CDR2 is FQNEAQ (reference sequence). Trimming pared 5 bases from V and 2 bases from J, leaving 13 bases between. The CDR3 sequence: CASSPTQGTYEQYF. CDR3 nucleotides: TGTGCCAGCAGCCCAACCCAGGGCACCTACGAGCAGTACTTC.